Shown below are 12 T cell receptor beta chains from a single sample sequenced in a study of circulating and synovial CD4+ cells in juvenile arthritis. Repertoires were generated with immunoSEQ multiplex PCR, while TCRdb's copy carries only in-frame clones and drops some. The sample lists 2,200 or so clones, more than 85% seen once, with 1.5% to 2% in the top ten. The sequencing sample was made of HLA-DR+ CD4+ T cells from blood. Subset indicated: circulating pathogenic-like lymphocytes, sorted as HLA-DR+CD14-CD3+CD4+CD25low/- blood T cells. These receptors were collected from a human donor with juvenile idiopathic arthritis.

The CDR3 reads CAIRGGQGTFSYTF. The CDR3 region has the DNA TGTGCCATCAGGGGGGGACAGGGAACGTTTAGCTACACCTTC. J is TRBJ1-2 and V is TRBV10-3; 9 bases align to TRBD1. The V and J ends lost 6 bases and 9 bases, in that order; junction bases with no gene match: 11. Per germline, CDR1 ENHRY and CDR2 SYGVKD. The CDR3 is 14 residues long.

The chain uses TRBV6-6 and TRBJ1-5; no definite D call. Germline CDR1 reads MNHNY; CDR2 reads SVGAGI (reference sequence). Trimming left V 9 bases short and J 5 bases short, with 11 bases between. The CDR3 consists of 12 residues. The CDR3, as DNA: TGTGCCAGTAGGGAGATCGATCAGCCCCAGCATTTT. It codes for CASREIDQPQHF.

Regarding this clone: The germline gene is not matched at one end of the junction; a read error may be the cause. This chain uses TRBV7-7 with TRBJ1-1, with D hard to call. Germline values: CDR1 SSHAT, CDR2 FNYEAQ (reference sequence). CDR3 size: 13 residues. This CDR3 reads CASSRSVNTEAFF. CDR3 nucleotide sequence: TGTGCTAGCAGCCGCTCAGTAAACACTGAAGCTTTCTTT.

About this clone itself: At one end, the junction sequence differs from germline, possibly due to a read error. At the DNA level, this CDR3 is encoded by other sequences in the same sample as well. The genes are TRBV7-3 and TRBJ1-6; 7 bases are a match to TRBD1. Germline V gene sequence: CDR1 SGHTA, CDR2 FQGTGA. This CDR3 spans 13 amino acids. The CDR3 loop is CASSSTGNSPLHF. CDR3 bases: TGTGCCAGCAGCTCGACAGGGAATTCCCCCCTCCACTTT.

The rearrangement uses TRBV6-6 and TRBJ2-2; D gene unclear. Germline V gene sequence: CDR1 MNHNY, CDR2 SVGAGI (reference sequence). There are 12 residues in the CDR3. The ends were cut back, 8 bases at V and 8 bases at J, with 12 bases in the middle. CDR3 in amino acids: CASEATQGELFF. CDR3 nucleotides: TGTGCCAGCGAGGCCACCCAAGGGGAGCTGTTTTTT.

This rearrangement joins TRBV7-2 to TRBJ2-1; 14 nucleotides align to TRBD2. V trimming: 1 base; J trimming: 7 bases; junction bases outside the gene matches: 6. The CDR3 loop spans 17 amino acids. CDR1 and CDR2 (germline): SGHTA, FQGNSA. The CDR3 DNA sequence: TGTGCCAGCAGCTTAGTTCCTGGACTAGCGGGGGGAAATGAGCAGTTCTTC. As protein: CASSLVPGLAGGNEQFF.

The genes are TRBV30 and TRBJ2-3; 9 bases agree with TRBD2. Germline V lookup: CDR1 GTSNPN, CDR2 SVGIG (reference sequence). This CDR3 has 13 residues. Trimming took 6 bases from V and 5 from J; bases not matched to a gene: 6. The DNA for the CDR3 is TGTGCCTGCTTAGCGGGAGTGGGAGATACGCAGTATTTT. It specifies CACLAGVGDTQYF.

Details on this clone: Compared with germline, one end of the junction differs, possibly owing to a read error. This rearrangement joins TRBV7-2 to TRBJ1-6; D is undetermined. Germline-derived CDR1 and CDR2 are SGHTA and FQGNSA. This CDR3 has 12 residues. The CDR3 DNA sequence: TGTGCCAGCAGCCCGTACAATTCCCCCCTCCACTTT. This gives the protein CASSPYNSPLHF. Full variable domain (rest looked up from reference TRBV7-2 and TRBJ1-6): GAGVSQSPSNKVTEKGKDVELRCDPISGHTALYWYRQSLGQGLEFLIYFQGNSAPDKSGLPSDRFSAERTGGSVSTLTIQRTQQEDSAVYLCASSPYNSPLHFGNGTRLTVT.

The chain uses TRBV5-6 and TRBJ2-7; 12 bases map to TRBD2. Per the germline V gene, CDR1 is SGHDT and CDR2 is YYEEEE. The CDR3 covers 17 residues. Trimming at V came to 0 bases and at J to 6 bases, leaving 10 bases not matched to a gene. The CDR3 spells CASSLDGLAGGLGEQYF. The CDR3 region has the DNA TGTGCCAGCAGCTTGGACGGTCTAGCGGGAGGGCTGGGCGAGCAGTACTTC.

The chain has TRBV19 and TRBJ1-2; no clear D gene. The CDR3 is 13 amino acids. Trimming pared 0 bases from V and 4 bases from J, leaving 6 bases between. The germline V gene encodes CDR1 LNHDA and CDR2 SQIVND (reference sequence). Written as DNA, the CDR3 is TGTGCCAGTAGTATAGATCCCCTCTATGGCTACACCTTC. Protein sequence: CASSIDPLYGYTF. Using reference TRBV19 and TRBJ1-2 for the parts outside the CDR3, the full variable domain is DGGITQSPKYLFRKEGQNVTLSCEQNLNHDAMYWYRQDPGQGLRLIYYSQIVNDFQKGDIAEGYSVSREKKESFPLTVTSAQKNPTAFYLCASSIDPLYGYTFGSGTRLTVV.

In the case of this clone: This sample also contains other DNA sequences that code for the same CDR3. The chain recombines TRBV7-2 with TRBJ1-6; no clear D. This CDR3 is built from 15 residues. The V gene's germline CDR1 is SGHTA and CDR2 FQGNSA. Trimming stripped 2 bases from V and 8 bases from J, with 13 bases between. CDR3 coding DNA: TGTGCCAGCAGCTTACTTCTCGGAGGCGATTCACCCCTCCACTTT. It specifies CASSLLLGGDSPLHF.

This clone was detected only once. The CDR3 reads CASERGGTYYEQYF. The CDR3 coding sequence is TGTGCCAGCGAACGGGGGGGGACTTACTACGAGCAGTACTTC. The V and J genes are TRBV28 and TRBJ2-5, with TRBD2 matching over 8 bases. The J call may be incorrect, as the DNA end agrees better with TRBJ2-7. The CDR3 loop spans 14 amino acids. In germline, CDR1 is MDHEN, CDR2 SYDVKM.